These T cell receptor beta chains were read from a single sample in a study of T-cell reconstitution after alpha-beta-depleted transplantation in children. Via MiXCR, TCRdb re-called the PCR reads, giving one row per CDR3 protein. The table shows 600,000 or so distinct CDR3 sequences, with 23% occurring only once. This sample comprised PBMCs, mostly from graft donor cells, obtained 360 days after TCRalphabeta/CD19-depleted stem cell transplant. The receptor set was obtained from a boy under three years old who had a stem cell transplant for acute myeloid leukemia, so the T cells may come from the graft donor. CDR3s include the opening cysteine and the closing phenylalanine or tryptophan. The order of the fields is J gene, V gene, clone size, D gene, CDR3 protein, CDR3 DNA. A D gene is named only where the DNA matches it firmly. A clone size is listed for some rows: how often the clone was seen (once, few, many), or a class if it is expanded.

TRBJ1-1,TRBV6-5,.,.,CASSYESGDTEAFF,TGTGCCAGCAGCTACGAGTCCGGGGACACTGAAGCTTTCTTT
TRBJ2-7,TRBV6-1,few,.,CASSDTGTVSYEQYF,TGTGCCAGCAGTGATACCGGGACGGTCTCCTACGAGCAGTACTTC
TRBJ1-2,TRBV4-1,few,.,CASSHPPGQGYTF,TGCGCCAGCAGCCACCCACCCGGACAGGGCTACACCTTC
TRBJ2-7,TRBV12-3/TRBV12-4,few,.,CAGPRAATYEQYF,TGTGCCGGTCCTCGAGCGGCAACCTACGAGCAGTACTTC
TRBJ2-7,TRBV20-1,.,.,CSANPDSTYEQYF,TGCAGTGCTAACCCGGACAGTACCTACGAGCAGTACTTC
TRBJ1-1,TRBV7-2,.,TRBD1,CASSQLGGTGWKAFF,TGTGCCAGCAGCCAGCTGGGCGGGACAGGGTGGAAAGCTTTCTTT
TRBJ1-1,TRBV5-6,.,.,CASSFGSTEAFF,TGTGCCAGCAGCTTTGGATCCACTGAAGCTTTCTTT
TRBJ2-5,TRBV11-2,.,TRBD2,CASSHGLAGSYDQETQYF,TGTGCCAGCAGCCATGGACTAGCGGGGTCCTACGACCAAGAGACCCAGTACTTC
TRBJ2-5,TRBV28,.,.,CASSMSPTWTQYF,TGTGCCAGCAGCATGTCCCCCACGTGGACCCAGTACTTC
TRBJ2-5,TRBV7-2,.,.,CASSLTIQETQYF,TGTGCCAGCAGCTTGACAATCCAAGAGACCCAGTACTTC
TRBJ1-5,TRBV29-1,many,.,CSVGGSSNQPQHF,TGCAGCGTTGGGGGTAGTAGCAATCAGCCCCAGCATTTT
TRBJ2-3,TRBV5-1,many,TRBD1,CASSIHAGTGGTDTQYF,TGCGCCAGCAGCATACACGCCGGGACAGGTGGCACAGATACGCAGTATTTT
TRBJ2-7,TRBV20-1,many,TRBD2,CSAREGGDYEQYF,TGCAGTGCTCGGGAGGGCGGGGACTACGAGCAGTACTTC
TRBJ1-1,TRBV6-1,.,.,CASSRRINTEAFF,TGTGCCAGCAGTCGACGGATAAACACTGAAGCTTTCTTT
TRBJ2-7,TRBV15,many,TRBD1,CATSRGQNLYEQYF,TGTGCCACCAGCAGGGGACAGAACCTCTACGAGCAGTACTTC
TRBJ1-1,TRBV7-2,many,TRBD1,CASRQGAEAFF,TGTGCCAGCAGACAGGGGGCTGAAGCTTTCTTT
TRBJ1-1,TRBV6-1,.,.,CASARGGLNTEAFF,TGTGCCAGCGCCCGAGGGGGGTTGAACACTGAAGCTTTCTTT
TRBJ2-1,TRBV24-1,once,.,CATEDTPYNEQFF,TGTGCCACCGAAGACACACCTTACAATGAGCAGTTCTTC
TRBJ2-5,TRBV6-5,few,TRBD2,CASSYSSLGGETQYF,TGTGCCAGCAGTTACTCGAGTTTGGGAGGGGAGACCCAGTACTTC
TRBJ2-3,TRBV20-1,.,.,CSAVTGRGTDTQYF,TGCAGTGCCGTGACAGGAAGAGGCACAGATACGCAGTATTTT
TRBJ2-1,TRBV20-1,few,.,CSATEGDRPYNEQFF,TGCAGTGCAACGGAGGGGGATAGGCCCTACAATGAGCAGTTCTTC
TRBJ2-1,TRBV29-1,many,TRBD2,CSVLAGGPGDEQFF,TGCAGCGTTCTAGCGGGGGGGCCGGGGGATGAGCAGTTCTTC
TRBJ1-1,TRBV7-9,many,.,CASRPNQGAEAFF,TGTGCCAGCAGACCTAATCAGGGCGCTGAAGCTTTCTTT
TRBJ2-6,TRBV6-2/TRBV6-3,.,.,CASSYFSTLSGKGANVLTF,TGTGCCAGCAGTTACTTTTCAACGTTGTCCGGGAAGGGGGCCAACGTCCTGACTTTC
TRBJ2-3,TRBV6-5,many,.,CASSYSGAGTDTQYF,TGTGCCAGCAGTTACTCGGGAGCCGGCACAGATACGCAGTATTTT
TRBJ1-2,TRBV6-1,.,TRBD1,CASTRDRGTHGYTF,TGTGCCAGCACCCGGGACAGGGGGACTCATGGCTACACCTTC
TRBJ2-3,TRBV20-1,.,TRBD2,CSARGHSGGHGTDTQYF,TGCAGTGCTAGGGGCCATAGCGGGGGCCACGGCACAGATACGCAGTATTTT
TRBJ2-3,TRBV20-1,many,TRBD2,CSAALLAGNTDTQYF,TGCAGTGCTGCTCTACTAGCGGGGAACACAGATACGCAGTATTTT
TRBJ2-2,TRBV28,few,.,CASRRRTVGYGELFF,TGTGCCAGCAGGAGACGGACAGTAGGATACGGGGAGCTGTTTTTT
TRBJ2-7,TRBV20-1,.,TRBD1,CSAVSPDRDYEQYF,TGCAGTGCTGTTTCCCCGGACAGGGACTACGAGCAGTACTTC
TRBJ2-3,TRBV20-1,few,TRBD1,CSAPPDRGIQDTQYF,TGCAGTGCTCCACCGGACAGGGGAATCCAGGATACGCAGTATTTT